These 20 T cell receptor beta chains came from one sample sequenced in a study of T cells in Graves' hyperthyroidism and ophthalmopathy. Amplified TCR beta CDR3 regions came from RNA transcripts. Carried out on the TCR CDR3, a first-round RT-PCR used the HTBI primer set. MiXCR, applied by TCRdb to the multiplex PCR reads, yields one record per CDR3 protein. The sample includes tens of thousands of distinct CDR3 sequences, approximately 50% of them seen just once. Sequences were obtained from peripheral blood or thyroid tissue (not recorded which). The source of these receptors is a woman aged 50 to 60 with Graves' hyperthyroidism.

This clonotype was seen repeatedly, ten times or more. This rearrangement joins TRBV10-3 to TRBJ1-2; D not certain. The CDR3 consists of 12 residues. Trimming removed 5 bases from V and 6 bases from J, with 10 bases in between. In germline, CDR1 is ENHRY, CDR2 SYGVKD. CDR3: CAISLSADGYTF. The CDR3 region has the DNA TGTGCCATCAGTCTGAGTGCAGATGGCTACACCTTC.

The chain uses TRBV29-1 and TRBJ2-7, with D possibly TRBD2 on 6 matching bases. CDR3 size: 11 residues. Germline V CDR1 and CDR2: SQVTM, ANQGSEA. Deletions cut 6 bases from V and 1 base from J, with 7 bases between. CDR3 amino acids: CSVGGSYEQYF. In DNA, the CDR3 is TGCAGCGTGGGGGGTTCCTACGAGCAGTACTTC.

This clonotype occurred once. At one of its ends the junction is not consistent with the germline gene, which may arise from a read error. The chain links TRBV29-1 to TRBJ1-2, with D maybe TRBD1 (5 bases). The CDR3 has 12 residues. CDR1 and CDR2 (germline): SQVTM, ANQGSEA. In nucleotides, the CDR3 is TGCGGCGTTGCCTGGAAGGGGAATGGCTACGCCTTC. Translation gives CGVAWKGNGYAF.

This clonotype came up once. Being one base from a much bigger clone, this may be a read error. The V call is TRBV7-8, the J call TRBJ2-7; 13 bases fit TRBD2. Unmatched junction bases numbered 5, after V lost 5 bases and J lost 7 bases. The CDR3 covers 14 residues. CDR1 is SGHVS and CDR2 is FQNEAQ in the germline V gene. DNA of the CDR3: TGTGCCAGCAGCCGACCGGGACTAGCGGGAGAGCAGTACTTC. It yields the protein CASSRPGLAGEQYF.

This clonotype was detected a few times. The genes are TRBV7-3 and TRBJ2-1, with D hard to call. Germline V gene lookup returns CDR1 SGHTA and CDR2 FQGTGA. The V and J ends lost 1 base and 6 bases respectively, with 7 bases between them. This CDR3 contains 13 residues. CDR3 amino acids: CASSLSQGNEQFF. CDR3 coding DNA: TGTGCCAGCAGCTTAAGTCAAGGCAATGAGCAGTTCTTC. The variable domain in full, completed from reference TRBV7-3 and TRBJ2-1, reads GAGVSQTPSNKVTEKGKYVELRCDPISGHTALYWYRQSLGQGPEFLIYFQGTGAADDSGLPNDRFFAVRPEGSVSTLKIQRTERGDSAVYLCASSLSQGNEQFFGPGTRLTVL.

V and J are TRBV2 and TRBJ1-1; TRBD1 aligns across 8 bases. In germline, CDR1 is SNHLY, CDR2 FYNNEI. The V gene end was trimmed by 6 bases and the J gene end by 0 bases; junction bases not matched to a gene: 3. The CDR3 spans 14 residues. CDR3 sequence: CASSSGQVNTEAFF. Here the CDR3 DNA reads TGTGCCAGCAGCTCGGGACAGGTGAACACTGAAGCTTTCTTT.

This clonotype occurred many times. The chain uses TRBV7-9 and TRBJ2-3; TRBD1 aligns across 7 bases. The CDR3 is 14 amino acids. Germline-derived CDR1 and CDR2 are SEHNR and FQNEAQ (reference sequence). V lost 1 base, J lost 4 bases, and 2 bases stayed unmatched. DNA of the CDR3: TGTGCCAGCAGCTTAGAGGGGGCTTCAGATACGCAGTATTTT. Encoded protein: CASSLEGASDTQYF.

The chain uses TRBV7-9 and TRBJ2-7; D is perhaps TRBD1 (6 bases). Germline values: CDR1 SEHNR, CDR2 FQNEAQ (reference sequence). Trimming stripped 5 bases from V and 0 bases from J, with 11 bases between. This CDR3 comprises 14 residues. The CDR3 nucleotides are TGTGCCAGCAGCCACCGGGACATCTCCTACGAGCAGTACTTC. It codes for CASSHRDISYEQYF.

The V and J genes are TRBV14 and TRBJ1-2; TRBD1 is a possible D gene (5 bases). Germline CDR1 is SGHDN and CDR2 is FVKESK. V was pared by 6 bases and J by 4 bases, with 18 bases between. The CDR3 extends over 15 amino acids. The CDR3 nucleotides read TGTGCCAGCAGGATTAGCGGGAGTGGGACCTATGGCTACACCTTC. The encoded protein is CASRISGSGTYGYTF.

This chain joins TRBV10-3 and TRBJ1-1; D unclear. Germline V gives CDR1 ENHRY, CDR2 SYGVKD. The CDR3 contains 12 residues. Trimming removed 0 bases from V and 10 bases from J, with 9 bases in between. The DNA of the CDR3 is TGTGCCATCAGTGAGTCGCGGCGGGGAGCTTTCTTT. It translates to CAISESRRGAFF.

In its sample, this clonotype was seen many times. The rearrangement links TRBV20-1 to TRBJ1-1, with D perhaps matching TRBD1 (5 bases). Germline values: CDR1 DFQATT, CDR2 SNEGSKA (reference sequence). V lost 6 bases to trimming and J lost 13 bases, with 21 bases between them. CDR3 length equals 12 residues. CDR3 nucleotide sequence: TGCAGTGCGTCGACAGAGCCCCTGCAGGTTTTCTTT. Protein sequence: CSASTEPLQVFF.

The chain combines TRBV10-2 with TRBJ2-7, with TRBD1 matching over 7 bases. CDR1 and CDR2 (germline): WSHSY, SAAADI. The CDR3 spans 12 residues. V lost 8 bases, J lost 3 bases, and 4 bases stayed unmatched. This chain's CDR3 is CASGQAYYEQYF. CDR3 sequence (DNA): TGCGCCAGCGGACAGGCCTACTACGAGCAGTACTTC.

This clonotype has a count of ten or more. The rearrangement joins TRBV27 to TRBJ2-3; TRBD2 aligns across 10 bases. Trimming took 4 bases from V and 5 from J; bases not matched to a gene: 6. CDR1 MNHEY and CDR2 SMNVEV come from the germline V gene (reference sequence). The CDR3 is 15 amino acids. The CDR3 is CASSSSGRLGDTQYF. The CDR3 DNA follows: TGTGCCAGCAGTTCTAGCGGGAGATTAGGAGATACGCAGTATTTT.

This clonotype was seen only a few times. The genes are TRBV27 and TRBJ2-3, with a tentative D call TRBD2 (5 bases). Trimming removed 7 bases at V and 0 bases at J, with 11 bases between. The germline V gene has CDR1 MNHEY and CDR2 SMNVEV (reference sequence). This CDR3 contains 14 residues. The CDR3: CASMPPGSTDTQYF. Here the CDR3 DNA reads TGTGCCAGCATGCCCCCGGGGAGCACAGATACGCAGTATTTT.

On this clonotype: This may arise from a read error, as a much more abundant clone is one base away. The CDR3 does not end in the conserved phenylalanine or tryptophan, so this is likely a read error. The chain combines TRBV6-2 or TRBV6-3 with TRBJ2-7; D not certain. From germline, CDR1 is MNHEY and CDR2 SVGEGT. The V end was cut by 1 base, the J end by 6 bases, with 10 bases between. This CDR3 is built from 13 residues. The DNA for the CDR3 is TGTGCCAGCAGTTACTACTCTGGGCTCGAGCAGTACCTC. This translates into CASSYYSGLEQYL.

This clonotype was detected many times. This sequence joins TRBV9 and TRBJ1-5; no definite D call. Trimming cost V 2 bases and J 0 bases, with 3 bases left between them. CDR1 and CDR2 (germline): SGDLS, YYNGEE. This CDR3 has 13 amino acids. The CDR3 reads CASSVNSNQPQHF. The CDR3 coding sequence is TGTGCCAGCAGCGTCAATAGCAATCAGCCCCAGCATTTT.

J is TRBJ1-5 and V is TRBV7-9; 7 nucleotides line up with TRBD1. With V trimmed by 4 bases and J by 6 bases, 9 bases remained unmatched. The CDR3 extends over 15 amino acids. Germline values: CDR1 SEHNR, CDR2 FQNEAQ (reference sequence). This chain's CDR3 is CASSYARQGGQPQHF. The CDR3 region has the DNA TGTGCCAGCAGCTACGCCCGACAGGGAGGTCAGCCCCAGCATTTT.

This clonotype was counted at least ten times. A much larger clone is a single base away; this may be a read error. This rearrangement joins TRBV20-1 to TRBJ1-4; D ambiguous. The CDR3 has 11 amino acids. CDR1 is DFQATT, CDR2 SNEGSKA, per germline (reference sequence). CDR3 nucleotides: TGCGGTGCTAGAGGGAATGAAAAACTGTTTTTT. Protein product: CGARGNEKLFF.

Ten or more counts support this clonotype. Here the CDR3 reads CASSLYQGEMSTEAFF. CDR3 in DNA: TGTGCCAGCAGTTTATATCAGGGGGAAATGAGCACTGAAGCTTTCTTT. The gene calls are TRBV28 and TRBJ1-1, with 7 positions matching TRBD1. The CDR3 runs 16 residues. The germline CDR1 and CDR2 sequences are MDHEN and SYDVKM. J was trimmed by 4 bases and V by 1 base; bases with no gene match: 9.

The chain has TRBV20-1 and TRBJ1-5, with unresolved D. Trimming removed 3 bases from V and 11 bases from J, with 23 bases in between. The V gene's germline CDR1 is DFQATT and CDR2 SNEGSKA (reference sequence). The CDR3 has 15 amino acids. CDR3 sequence: CSASDGGMAEETQHF. CDR3 sequence (DNA): TGCAGTGCTAGTGACGGAGGGATGGCCGAGGAGACCCAGCATTTT.